The clone carrying this T cell receptor beta chain was seen a handful of times. Its antigen is unknown. At one end, the junction sequence differs from germline, possibly due to a read error. The data derive from a study of identical twins. The authors used template switching to add a universal primer site and gave cDNA unique molecular identifiers. TCRdb recomputed calls from the 5' RACE reads with MiXCR, one row per CDR3 protein. The sample holds about 890,000 distinct CDR3 sequences; around 12% are singletons and the top ten take around 1.5%. Healthy Caucasians, and only they, were the donors. Study-wide results and limits: The study found weaker excess twin sharing in beta out-of-frame sequences. Within cord blood, abundant beta clonotypes carried fewer insertions, but memory repertoires showed no such trend.

The same data also contributed to another study, on yellow fever vaccine responses in identical twins.

Input material: PBMCs. The sequence came from a woman aged 18-30 years in good health.

CDR3 in DNA: TGTGCCAGCAGCCCCGGTTTCTTGAGGGGTGGCGAGCAGCACTTC. Translation gives CASSPGFLRGGEQHF. This chain connects TRBV5-6 to TRBJ2-7; D might be TRBD1 or TRBD2, each matching 5 bases. The CDR3 sequence is 15 residues long. Per germline, CDR1 SGHDT and CDR2 YYEEEE.